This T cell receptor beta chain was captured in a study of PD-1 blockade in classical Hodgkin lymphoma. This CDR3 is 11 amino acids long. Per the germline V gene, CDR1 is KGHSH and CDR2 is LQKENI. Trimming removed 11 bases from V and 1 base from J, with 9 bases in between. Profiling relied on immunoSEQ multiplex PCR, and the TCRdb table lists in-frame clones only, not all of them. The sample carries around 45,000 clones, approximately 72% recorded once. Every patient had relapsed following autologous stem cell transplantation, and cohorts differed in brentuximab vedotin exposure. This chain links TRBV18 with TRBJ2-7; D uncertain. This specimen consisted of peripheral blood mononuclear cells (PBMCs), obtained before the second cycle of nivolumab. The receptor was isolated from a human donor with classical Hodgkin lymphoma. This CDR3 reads CAGKVSYEQYF. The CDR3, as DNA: TGTGCCGGGAAGGTGTCCTACGAGCAGTACTTC.